This paragraph covers one TCR beta chain sequence. This specimen comes from a study of blood T cell repertoires in COVID-19. This CDR3 region has 11 residues. V shed 5 bases, J shed 13 bases, and the junction held 8 bases outside the gene matches. Looked up from germline, CDR1 is DFQATT and CDR2 is SNEGSKA (reference sequence). Sequencing was performed with immunoSEQ multiplex PCR; in TCRdb, only in-frame clones are kept and a portion is missing. The repertoire holds tens of thousands of clones, with roughly 90% as singletons. The specimen sequenced was peripheral blood. The receptor comes from a human donor with active COVID-19. The donor label of this sample is uncertain. The V gene is TRBV20-1, the J gene TRBJ1-2; 9 bases fit TRBD1. The CDR3 nucleotides read TGCAGTGCTGGGGGACAGGGTATGGGCACCTTC. Protein sequence: CSAGGQGMGTF.